This T cell receptor (beta chain) was retrieved from a study of shared clonotypes between healthy human individuals. Study at large: Sampling drew on donors who were a couple of women and a few men aged 18 to 49.

Clones were read by immunoSEQ multiplex PCR, and TCRdb kept only the in-frame ones, dropping some. The sample lists 2,500,000 or so clones; 85% to 95% were seen once. Study-level findings and limits: Compared with clonotypes that all four donors shared, non-shared clonotypes had lower generation probabilities.

This clone was recorded once. Its antigen remains unknown. With 3 bases clipped from V and 3 bases from J, the junction kept 4 bases outside the gene matches. The CDR3 is made up of 14 amino acids. Per the germline V gene, CDR1 is PRHDT and CDR2 is FYEKMQ (reference sequence). Material: naive CD4+ T cells from PBMCs. Regarding subset: CD45RA+ positively selected. The rearrangement links TRBV13 to TRBJ2-7; TRBD2 matches at 8 bases. The receptor was derived from a man aged 18 to 29 in good health. Some clones in this sample may be carry-over from other donors' samples. Here the CDR3 reads CASSLSLAGYEQYF. CDR3 sequence (DNA): TGTGCCAGCAGCTTGAGTCTAGCGGGCTACGAGCAGTACTTC.